The 2 T cell receptor beta chains in this list originate from one sample, sequenced in a study of vaccination effects on CD4 cells after COVID-19. These TCRs are of unknown antigen specificity. The protocol was immunoSEQ multiplex PCR, while the TCRdb copy is restricted to in-frame clones and leaves out a portion. Of 24,000 or so clones in the sample, approximately 80% were seen once. Within the ViraFEST assay, antigen-specific CD4+ T cells underwent expansion with viral peptide pools prior to sequencing. Researchers isolated CD4+ T cells once 9 to 11 days of culture had elapsed. SARS-CoV-2 infection was confirmed by PCR in the person between March and December 2020. The source material was CD4+ T cells from PBMCs cultured with HCoV-NL63 spike peptides, sampled before COVID-19 vaccination. All receptors come from a human donor who had a prior SARS-CoV-2 infection.

This chain connects TRBV19 to TRBJ2-1; 7 bases align to TRBD2. The CDR3 contains 14 residues. V lost 6 bases and J lost 3; bases outside the gene matches: 5. Looked up from germline, CDR1 is LNHDA and CDR2 is SQIVND (reference sequence). CDR3 sequence reads: CASSRDYLYNEQFF. CDR3 coding DNA: TGTGCCAGTAGCCGGGACTACCTCTACAATGAGCAGTTCTTC.

This clone was observed a handful of times. This chain links TRBV6-4 with TRBJ1-1; no firm D call. Germline V gene data show CDR1 as MRHNA and CDR2 as SNTAGT. This CDR3 has 13 amino acids. The V and J ends lost 3 bases and 3 bases respectively, with 8 bases between them. CDR3 in DNA: TGTGCCAGCAGTGAGAGGTGGGACACTGAAGCTTTCTTT. Protein sequence: CASSERWDTEAFF.